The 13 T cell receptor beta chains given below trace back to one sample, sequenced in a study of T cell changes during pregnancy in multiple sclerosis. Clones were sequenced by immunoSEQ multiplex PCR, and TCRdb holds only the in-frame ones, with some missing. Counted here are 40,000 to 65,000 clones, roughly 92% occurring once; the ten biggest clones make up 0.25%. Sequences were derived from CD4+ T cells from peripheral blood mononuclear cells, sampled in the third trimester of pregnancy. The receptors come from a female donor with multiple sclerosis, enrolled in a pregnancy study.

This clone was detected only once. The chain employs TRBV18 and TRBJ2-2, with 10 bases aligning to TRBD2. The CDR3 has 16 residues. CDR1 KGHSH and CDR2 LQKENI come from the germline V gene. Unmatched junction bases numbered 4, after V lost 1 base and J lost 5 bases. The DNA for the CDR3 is TGTGCCAGCTCACCACTCGCTAGCGGGGGTACCGGGGAGCTGTTTTTT. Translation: CASSPLASGGTGELFF.

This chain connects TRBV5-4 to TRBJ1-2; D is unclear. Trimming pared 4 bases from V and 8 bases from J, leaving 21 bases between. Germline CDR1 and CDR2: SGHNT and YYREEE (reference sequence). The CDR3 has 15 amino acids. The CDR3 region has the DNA TGTGCCAGCAGCCTTTTTAGCCCTCCTGCCGGCGGCTACACCTTC. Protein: CASSLFSPPAGGYTF. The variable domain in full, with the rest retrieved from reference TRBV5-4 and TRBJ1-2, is ETGVTQSPTHLIKTRGQQVTLRCSSQSGHNTVSWYQQALGQGPQFIFQYYREEENGRGNFPPRFSGLQFPNYSSELNVNALELDDSALYLCASSLFSPPAGGYTFGSGTRLTVV.

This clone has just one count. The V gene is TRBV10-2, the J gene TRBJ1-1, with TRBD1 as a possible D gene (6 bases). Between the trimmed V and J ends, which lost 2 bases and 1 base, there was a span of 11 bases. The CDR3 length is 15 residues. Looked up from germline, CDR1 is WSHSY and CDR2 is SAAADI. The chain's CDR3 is CASSERRTANTEAFF. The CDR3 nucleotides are TGCGCCAGCAGTGAGCGAAGGACAGCGAACACTGAAGCTTTCTTT.

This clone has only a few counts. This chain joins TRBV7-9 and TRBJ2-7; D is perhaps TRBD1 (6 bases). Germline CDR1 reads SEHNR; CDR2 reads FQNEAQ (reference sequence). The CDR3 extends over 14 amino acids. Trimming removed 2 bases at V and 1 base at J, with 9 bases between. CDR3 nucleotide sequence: TGTGCCAGCAGCTTAACAGGGTCATCCTACGAGCAGTACTTC. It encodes CASSLTGSSYEQYF.

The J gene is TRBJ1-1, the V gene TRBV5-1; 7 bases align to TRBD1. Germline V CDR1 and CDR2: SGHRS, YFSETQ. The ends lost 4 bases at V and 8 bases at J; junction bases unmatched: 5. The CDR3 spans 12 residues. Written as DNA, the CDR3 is TGCGCCAGCAGCCTGACAGGGTTGGAAGCTTTCTTT. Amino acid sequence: CASSLTGLEAFF.

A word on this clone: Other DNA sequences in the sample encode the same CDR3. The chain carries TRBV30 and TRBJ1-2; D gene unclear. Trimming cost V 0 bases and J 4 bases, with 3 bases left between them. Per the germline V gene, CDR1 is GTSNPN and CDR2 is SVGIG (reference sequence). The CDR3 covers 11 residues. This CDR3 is CAWSVSYGYTF. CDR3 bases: TGTGCCTGGAGTGTCAGCTATGGCTACACCTTC.

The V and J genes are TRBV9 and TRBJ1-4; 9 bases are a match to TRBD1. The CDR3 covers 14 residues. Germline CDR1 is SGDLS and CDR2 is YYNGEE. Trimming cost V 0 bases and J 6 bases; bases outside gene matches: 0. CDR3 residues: CASSVGTGDEKLFF. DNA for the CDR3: TGTGCCAGCAGCGTAGGGACAGGGGATGAAAAACTGTTTTTT.

DNA of the CDR3: TGCGCCAGCAGCCAAGCGACTAGCGGGGGGGGTACCTACGAGCAGTACTTC. It codes for CASSQATSGGGTYEQYF. The chain employs TRBV4-1 and TRBJ2-7, with TRBD2 matching 14 bases. The CDR3 has 17 amino acids. CDR1 and CDR2 (germline): MGHRA, YSYEKL. The J segment lost 2 bases and the V segment lost 1 base, leaving 4 bases of the junction unmatched.

CDR3: CASSEWQETQYF. The CDR3 bases are TGTGCCAGCAGTGAATGGCAGGAGACCCAGTACTTC. This chain links TRBV6-1 with TRBJ2-5; D is unclear. Germline loops: CDR1 MNHNS, CDR2 SASEGT. This CDR3 contains 12 residues. The V end lost 2 bases, the J end lost 5 bases, and 6 bases lay between the germline ends.

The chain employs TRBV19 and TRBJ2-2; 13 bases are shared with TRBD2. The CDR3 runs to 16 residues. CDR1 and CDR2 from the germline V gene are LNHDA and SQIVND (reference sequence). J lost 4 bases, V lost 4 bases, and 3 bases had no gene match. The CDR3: CASSRGLAGPTGELFF. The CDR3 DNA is TGTGCCAGTAGTAGGGGACTAGCGGGGCCCACCGGGGAGCTGTTTTTT. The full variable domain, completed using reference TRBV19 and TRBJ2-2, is DGGITQSPKYLFRKEGQNVTLSCEQNLNHDAMYWYRQDPGQGLRLIYYSQIVNDFQKGDIAEGYSVSREKKESFPLTVTSAQKNPTAFYLCASSRGLAGPTGELFFGEGSRLTVL.

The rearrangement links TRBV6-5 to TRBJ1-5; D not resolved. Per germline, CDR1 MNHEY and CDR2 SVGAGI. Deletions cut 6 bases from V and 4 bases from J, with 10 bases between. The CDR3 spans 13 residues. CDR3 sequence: CASRPTENQPQHF. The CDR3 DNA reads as TGTGCCAGCAGGCCAACAGAAAATCAGCCCCAGCATTTT.

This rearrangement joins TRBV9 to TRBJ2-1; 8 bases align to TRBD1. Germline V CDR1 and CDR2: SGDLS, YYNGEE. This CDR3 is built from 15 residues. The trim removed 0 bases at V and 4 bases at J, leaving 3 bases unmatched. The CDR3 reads CASSVGGDRYNEQFF. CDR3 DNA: TGTGCCAGCAGCGTAGGCGGGGACAGGTACAATGAGCAGTTCTTC. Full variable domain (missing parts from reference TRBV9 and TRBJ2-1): DSGVTQTPKHLITATGQRVTLRCSPRSGDLSVYWYQQSLDQGLQFLIQYYNGEERAKGNILERFSAQQFPDLHSELNLSSLELGDSALYFCASSVGGDRYNEQFFGPGTRLTVL.

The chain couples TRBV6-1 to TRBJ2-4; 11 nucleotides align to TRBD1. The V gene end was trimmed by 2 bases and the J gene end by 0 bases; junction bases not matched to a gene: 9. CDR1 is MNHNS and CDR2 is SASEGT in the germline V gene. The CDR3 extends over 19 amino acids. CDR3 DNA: TGTGCCAGCAGTGAACACGGGACAGGGGGATCTCTAGCCAAAAACATTCAGTACTTC. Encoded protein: CASSEHGTGGSLAKNIQYF.